The next 14 T cell receptor beta chains were all read from a single sample in a study of T cell responses to AZD1222 COVID-19 vaccine. TCRdb keeps only in-frame clones here, not all; method: immunoSEQ multiplex PCR. This sample has approximately 160,000 clones, with around 90% found just once. The sequences come from peripheral blood, collected on day 0 of AZD1222 vaccination. The receptors here all came from an adult in good health.

Notes on this clone: One end of the junction is discordant with germline, which a read error may explain. This sequence joins TRBV14 and TRBJ2-2; TRBD2 matches 7 bases. Germline assignment: CDR1 SGHDN and CDR2 FVKESK. This CDR3 is 16 amino acids long. This CDR3 is CASSQVRGGGTGELFF. The CDR3 nucleotides are TGTGCCAGCAGTCAAGTTCGCGGGGGAGGCACCGGGGAGCTGTTTTTT.

The chain recombines TRBV30 with TRBJ2-7; D may be TRBD1 (5 bases). The germline V and J ends were trimmed by 3 bases and 3 bases, with 12 bases remaining between them. The CDR3 contains 13 residues. In germline, CDR1 is GTSNPN, CDR2 SVGIG (reference sequence). Here the CDR3 reads CAWRVRQGYEQYF. The CDR3 DNA is TGTGCCTGGAGGGTTCGGCAGGGCTACGAGCAGTACTTC.

The chain links TRBV5-1 to TRBJ2-2; the D is unclear. The CDR3 sequence is 11 residues long. Per the germline V gene, CDR1 is SGHRS and CDR2 is YFSETQ. Deletions cut 5 bases from V and 7 bases from J, with 6 bases between. Here the CDR3 reads CASRDFGELFF. CDR3 coding DNA: TGCGCCAGCAGAGATTTCGGGGAGCTGTTTTTT.

The chain couples TRBV11-2 to TRBJ2-2; maybe TRBD2 (6 bases). V was trimmed by 3 bases and J by 4 bases, leaving 21 bases between them. This CDR3 is 18 amino acids long. The germline V gene encodes CDR1 SGHAT and CDR2 FQNNGV. This CDR3 reads CASSFAPGGSLTTGELFF. The CDR3 DNA follows: TGTGCCAGCAGCTTTGCTCCCGGGGGATCGTTAACCACCGGGGAGCTGTTTTTT.

The rearrangement uses TRBV19 and TRBJ2-7; 8 nucleotides line up with TRBD1. Germline V CDR1 and CDR2: LNHDA, SQIVND (reference sequence). CDR3 size: 15 residues. V shed 3 bases, J shed 3 bases, and the junction held 7 bases outside the gene matches. The CDR3 DNA is TGTGCCAGTAGTATCGCCCGGACAGGGATCTACGAGCAGTACTTC. Its protein product is CASSIARTGIYEQYF.

The V call is TRBV2, the J call TRBJ1-5, with D perhaps matching TRBD1 (5 bases). The CDR3 totals 14 residues. Trimming left V 6 bases short and J 7 bases short, with 16 bases between. Per the germline V gene, CDR1 is SNHLY and CDR2 is FYNNEI. The CDR3 DNA reads as TGTGCCAGCAGCCCCGACAGAGAGGGGCAGCCCCAGCATTTT. Residues: CASSPDREGQPQHF. Filled out from reference TRBV2 and TRBJ1-5, the complete variable domain reads EPEVTQTPSHQVTQMGQEVILRCVPISNHLYFYWYRQILGQKVEFLVSFYNNEISEKSEIFDDQFSVERPDGSNFTLKIRSTKLEDSAMYFCASSPDREGQPQHFGDGTRLSIL.

V usage is TRBV28 and J usage is TRBJ1-2, with D uncertain. V lost 5 bases and J lost 1, with 14 bases in between. CDR1 is MDHEN, CDR2 SYDVKM, per germline. The CDR3 consists of 15 residues. Here the CDR3 reads CASSPIYAVNYGYTF. CDR3 sequence (DNA): TGTGCCAGCAGTCCCATTTATGCCGTTAACTATGGCTACACCTTC.

The rearrangement links TRBV4-3 to TRBJ2-7; D unresolved. CDR3 length: 14 residues. Germline values: CDR1 LGHNA, CDR2 YSLEER. The V and J ends lost 0 bases and 4 bases respectively, with 10 bases between them. The CDR3 nucleotides are TGCGCCAGCAGCCAAGACGGTTCAGAGTACGAGCAGTACTTC. Amino acid sequence: CASSQDGSEYEQYF.

The rearrangement joins TRBV7-8 to TRBJ1-5, with 7 bases lining up with TRBD1. CDR3 length: 20 amino acids. V lost 2 bases, J lost 0 bases, and 16 bases stayed unmatched. Germline CDR1 is SGHVS and CDR2 is FQNEAQ. CDR3 sequence: CASSLRPPRQGRVSNQPQHF. The DNA of the CDR3 is TGTGCCAGCAGCTTAAGGCCCCCTCGACAGGGAAGGGTTAGCAATCAGCCCCAGCATTTT.

The rearrangement uses TRBV30 and TRBJ1-4, with no clear D. CDR1 and CDR2 (germline): GTSNPN, SVGIG (reference sequence). V dropped 1 base and J dropped 3 bases, with 3 bases sitting between them. The CDR3 is 12 amino acids. CDR3 amino acids: CAWSGANEKLFF. The CDR3 coding sequence is TGTGCCTGGAGTGGAGCTAATGAAAAACTGTTTTTT.

This chain joins TRBV19 and TRBJ2-7, with 8 bases lining up with TRBD2. The CDR3 sequence is 15 residues long. Looked up from germline, CDR1 is LNHDA and CDR2 is SQIVND (reference sequence). The ends lost 2 bases at V and 2 bases at J; junction bases unmatched: 5. The CDR3 here is CASSIRREVPYEQYF. The CDR3, as DNA: TGTGCCAGTAGTATAAGGCGGGAGGTTCCCTACGAGCAGTACTTC.

The genes are TRBV28 and TRBJ1-5; D may be TRBD1 (5 bases). The CDR3 extends over 14 amino acids. Trimming stripped 6 bases from V and 8 bases from J, with 17 bases between. The germline gives CDR1 MDHEN, CDR2 SYDVKM. CDR3 coding DNA: TGTGCCAGCAGCCAGGGAGCGGGGAAGGAGCCCCAGCATTTT. Translated, it gives CASSQGAGKEPQHF. Looking up the rest from reference TRBV28 and TRBJ1-5 gives the full variable domain: DVKVTQSSRYLVKRTGEKVFLECVQDMDHENMFWYRQDPGLGLRLIYFSYDVKMKEKGDIPEGYSVSREKKERFSLILESASTNQTSMYLCASSQGAGKEPQHFGDGTRLSIL.

The chain links TRBV5-6 to TRBJ1-1; D is ambiguous. The germline V and J ends were trimmed by 0 bases and 5 bases, with 8 bases remaining between them. CDR1 is SGHDT, CDR2 YYEEEE, per germline. This CDR3 comprises 13 residues. CDR3 DNA: TGTGCCAGCAGCTTGGTTGGTGCGACTGAAGCTTTCTTT. This encodes CASSLVGATEAFF.

This clone was detected only once. This chain joins TRBV19 and TRBJ2-1, with a weak D call TRBD2 (5 bases). The V end was cut by 4 bases, the J end by 0 bases, with 10 bases between. Germline V gives CDR1 LNHDA, CDR2 SQIVND (reference sequence). CDR3 length: 15 residues. The CDR3 sequence: CASSSGFSSYNEQFF. CDR3 in DNA: TGTGCCAGTAGTAGCGGGTTCAGCTCCTACAATGAGCAGTTCTTC.